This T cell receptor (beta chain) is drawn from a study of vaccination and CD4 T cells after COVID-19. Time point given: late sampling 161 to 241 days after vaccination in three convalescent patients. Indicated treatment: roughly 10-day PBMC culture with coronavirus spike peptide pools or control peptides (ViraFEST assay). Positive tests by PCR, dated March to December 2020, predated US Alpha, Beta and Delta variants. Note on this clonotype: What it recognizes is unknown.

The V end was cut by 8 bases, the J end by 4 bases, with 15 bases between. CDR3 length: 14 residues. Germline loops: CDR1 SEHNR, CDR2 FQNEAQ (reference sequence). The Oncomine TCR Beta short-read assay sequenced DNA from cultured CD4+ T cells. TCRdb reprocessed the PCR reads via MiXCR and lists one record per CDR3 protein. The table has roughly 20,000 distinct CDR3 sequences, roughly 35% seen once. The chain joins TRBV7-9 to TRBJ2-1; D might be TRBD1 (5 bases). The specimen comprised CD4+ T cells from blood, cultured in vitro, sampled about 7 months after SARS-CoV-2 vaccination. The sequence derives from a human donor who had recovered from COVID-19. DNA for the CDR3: TGTGCCAGCGGACGGACATCCGTTTACAATGAGCAGTTCTTC. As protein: CASGRTSVYNEQFF.